The 27 T cell receptor beta chains reported below all come from one sample, sequenced in a study of T cells in localized non-small cell lung cancer. The table came from immunoSEQ multiplex PCR; TCRdb's copy has only in-frame clones and leaves some out. The profile shows tens of thousands of clones, 70% to 80% of them singletons. Specimen: PBMCs, collected before any cancer treatment. These receptor sequences come from a woman aged 40-69 years with stage II squamous cell lung carcinoma.

This clone occurred once. V usage is TRBV27 and J usage is TRBJ2-1; tentative D call: TRBD2 (5 bases). V lost 2 bases, J lost 2 bases, and 10 bases lay in between. In germline, CDR1 is MNHEY, CDR2 SMNVEV (reference sequence). The CDR3 runs 15 residues. As DNA, the CDR3 is TGTGCCAGCAGTTTAGCGGGTGGGACCTACAATGAGCAGTTCTTC. Its translation: CASSLAGGTYNEQFF.

V usage is TRBV6-5 and J usage is TRBJ1-2, with TRBD1 as a possible D gene (5 bases). The germline V and J ends were trimmed by 4 bases and 1 base, with 10 bases remaining between them. This CDR3 region has 14 residues. CDR1 is MNHEY, CDR2 SVGAGI, per germline. Here the CDR3 reads CASSWGRGNYGYTF. CDR3 nucleotides: TGTGCCAGCAGTTGGGGACGGGGTAACTATGGCTACACCTTC.

The chain couples TRBV21-1 to TRBJ2-2; TRBD2, the table's D call, was not compared with the DNA. TRBV21-1 constitutes a pseudogene. The CDR3 consists of 18 residues. The CDR3 spells CASRSEWTSGGATGELFF. DNA for the CDR3: TGTGCCAGCAGGTCTGAGTGGACTAGCGGGGGGGCTACCGGGGAGCTGTTTTTT.

This clone was seen a single time. The rearrangement links TRBV27 to TRBJ2-5; D is unclear. The CDR3 contains 15 residues. The germline V gene encodes CDR1 MNHEY and CDR2 SMNVEV (reference sequence). Trimming left V 1 base short and J 0 bases short, with 9 bases between. CDR3 DNA: TGTGCCAGCAGTTTATATGGGCCTTACCAAGAGACCCAGTACTTC. Encoded protein: CASSLYGPYQETQYF.

A few counts support this clone. The chain uses TRBV7-8 and TRBJ2-7, with D possibly being TRBD1 (6 bases). CDR1 SGHVS and CDR2 FQNEAQ come from the germline V gene. The length of the CDR3 is 13 residues. Trimming left V 4 bases short and J 5 bases short, with 12 bases between. The CDR3 DNA reads TGTGCCAGCAGCTATCTACAGGGAAACGAGCAGTACTTC. As protein: CASSYLQGNEQYF.

The table lists this clone with a few counts. This chain connects TRBV6-6 to TRBJ2-1; TRBD1 aligns across 7 bases. The V and J ends lost 7 bases and 2 bases, in that order; junction bases with no gene match: 5. Germline V gives CDR1 MNHNY, CDR2 SVGAGI (reference sequence). CDR3 length equals 14 residues. CDR3 DNA: TGTGCCAGCACCTACCAGGGGGCCTACAATGAGCAGTTCTTC. This codes for CASTYQGAYNEQFF.

The gene calls are TRBV19 and TRBJ2-3; D perhaps matches TRBD2 (5 bases). CDR3 length equals 17 residues. Germline V gives CDR1 LNHDA, CDR2 SQIVND (reference sequence). Trimming stripped 5 bases from V and 3 bases from J, with 21 bases between. In DNA form, the CDR3 reads TGTGCCAGTAGTCCCACTAGAGACTTATCGGGGACAGATACGCAGTATTTT. Translated: CASSPTRDLSGTDTQYF.

The CDR3 reads CASSLDAGQNTEAFF. CDR3 sequence (DNA): TGTGCCAGCAGCTTGGACGCCGGACAGAACACTGAAGCTTTCTTT. V gene TRBV5-4 combines with J gene TRBJ1-1; a possible D gene is TRBD1 (5 bases). The CDR3 sequence is 15 residues long. Per germline, CDR1 SGHNT and CDR2 YYREEE (reference sequence). V lost 0 bases and J 1 base, leaving 10 bases between the germline ends.

The gene calls are TRBV28 and TRBJ2-1, with D possibly TRBD1 on 5 matching bases. The V gene lost 5 bases and the J gene lost 0 bases, with 11 bases spanning the gap. CDR1 and CDR2 from the germline V gene are MDHEN and SYDVKM. This CDR3 comprises 15 residues. The CDR3 coding sequence is TGTGCCAGCAGTCAGACAGCTTTCTCCTACAATGAGCAGTTCTTC. Translation gives CASSQTAFSYNEQFF.

This clone has only a few counts. The rearrangement links TRBV5-8 to TRBJ1-4, with a possible D match to TRBD1 (6 bases). Germline V gene sequence: CDR1 SGHTS, CDR2 YDEGEE. The V gene lost 3 bases and the J gene lost 7 bases, with 13 bases spanning the gap. This CDR3 has 14 residues. The CDR3 DNA sequence: TGTGCCAGCAGCTGGGACACGGGGGGTGAAAAACTGTTTTTT. Its translation is CASSWDTGGEKLFF.

The V and J genes are TRBV18 and TRBJ1-1; D is unresolved. Germline assignment: CDR1 KGHSH and CDR2 LQKENI. This CDR3 has 13 residues. V was clipped by 2 bases and J by 3 bases, with 7 bases between them. The CDR3 nucleotides read TGTGCCAGCTCACCATCCGGGGACACTGAAGCTTTCTTT. Residues: CASSPSGDTEAFF.

The chain has TRBV4-2 and TRBJ2-1; 8 bases agree with TRBD2. The germline V gene encodes CDR1 LGHNA and CDR2 YNFKEQ. V lost 0 bases and J lost 6; bases outside the gene matches: 7. The CDR3 contains 16 residues. In DNA form, the CDR3 reads TGTGCCAGCAGCCAAGAGAAGCAGCGGGGGATCAATGAGCAGTTCTTC. The encoded protein is CASSQEKQRGINEQFF.

The chain is built from TRBV4-2 and TRBJ2-5; tentative D call: TRBD2 (5 bases). Trimming cost V 1 base and J 5 bases, with 14 bases left between them. The CDR3 contains 15 residues. Germline-derived CDR1 and CDR2 are LGHNA and YNFKEQ. The CDR3, as DNA: TGTGCCAGCAGCCAAGGGCTATCGGGGTCCGAGACCCAGTACTTC. It yields the protein CASSQGLSGSETQYF.

J is TRBJ2-5 and V is TRBV6-1, with no clear D. Trimming took 2 bases from V and 5 from J, leaving 3 bases between them. CDR3 length equals 11 residues. Germline V gives CDR1 MNHNS, CDR2 SASEGT. The CDR3, as DNA: TGTGCCAGCAGTGAATTGGAGACCCAGTACTTC. Translation gives CASSELETQYF.

The V and J genes are TRBV28 and TRBJ1-6; no clear D gene. V lost 5 bases, J lost 0 bases, and 14 bases lay in between. Germline V gene lookup returns CDR1 MDHEN and CDR2 SYDVKM. The CDR3 consists of 17 residues. The CDR3 DNA reads TGTGCCAGCAGTACTGACCCTAGGAGCTCCTATAATTCACCCCTCCACTTT. It codes for CASSTDPRSSYNSPLHF. Based on the CDR3 plus reference TRBV28 and TRBJ1-6, the full variable domain is DVKVTQSSRYLVKRTGEKVFLECVQDMDHENMFWYRQDPGLGLRLIYFSYDVKMKEKGDIPEGYSVSREKKERFSLILESASTNQTSMYLCASSTDPRSSYNSPLHFGNGTRLTVT.

The chain combines TRBV10-2 with TRBJ1-3; the match to TRBD1 covers 9 bases. Germline trimming cut 8 bases from V and 0 bases from J; bases unmatched to any gene: 2. This CDR3 is built from 14 residues. Germline V gives CDR1 WSHSY, CDR2 SAAADI. Here the CDR3 DNA reads TGCGCCAGCGGGACAGGGACCTCTGGAAACACCATATATTTT. Translated, it gives CASGTGTSGNTIYF.

The chain joins TRBV7-9 to TRBJ1-6; no clear D. The CDR3 contains 15 residues. The germline V gene has CDR1 SEHNR and CDR2 FQNEAQ (reference sequence). V was pared by 4 bases and J by 6 bases, with 13 bases between. The chain's CDR3 is CASSSQALINSPLHF. The CDR3 nucleotides read TGTGCCAGCAGCTCGCAGGCTCTGATTAATTCACCCCTCCACTTT.

The chain joins TRBV4-1 to TRBJ1-1, with TRBD1 as a possible D gene (6 bases). Germline loops: CDR1 MGHRA, CDR2 YSYEKL. This CDR3 has 16 residues. V lost 0 bases and J lost 1, with 12 bases in between. The CDR3 loop reads CASSQDGGAGNTEAFF. CDR3 coding DNA: TGCGCCAGCAGCCAAGACGGGGGGGCTGGGAACACTGAAGCTTTCTTT.

This sequence joins TRBV28 and TRBJ1-4; TRBD1 aligns across 8 bases. The V and J ends lost 7 bases and 3 bases, in that order; junction bases with no gene match: 7. This CDR3 spans 15 amino acids. Germline loops: CDR1 MDHEN, CDR2 SYDVKM. The CDR3 spells CASNKGQGANEKLFF. For the CDR3, the DNA is TGTGCCAGCAACAAAGGACAGGGAGCTAATGAAAAACTGTTTTTT.

A few counts support this clone. This chain uses TRBV4-1 with TRBJ1-1, with D possibly matching TRBD1 (5 bases). The CDR3 runs to 13 residues. Trimming removed 6 bases at V and 2 bases at J, with 10 bases between. CDR1 is MGHRA, CDR2 YSYEKL, per germline. The CDR3 protein is CASSQGPNTEAFF. The CDR3 region has the DNA TGCGCCAGCAGTCAGGGACCCAACACTGAAGCTTTCTTT.

This sequence joins TRBV7-6 and TRBJ1-1; no firm D call. The ends were cut back, 5 bases at V and 5 bases at J, with 12 bases in the middle. The germline V gene has CDR1 SGHVS and CDR2 FNYEAQ. The CDR3 is 13 residues long. DNA of the CDR3: TGTGCCAGCAGCCACTCCCCATTAACTGAAGCTTTCTTT. Translated: CASSHSPLTEAFF.

The V call is TRBV28, the J call TRBJ2-7, with 8 bases lining up with TRBD1. Germline V lookup: CDR1 MDHEN, CDR2 SYDVKM. The CDR3 spans 15 residues. The V gene end was trimmed by 3 bases and the J gene end by 7 bases; junction bases not matched to a gene: 11. CDR3 amino acids: CASSFEPGTGREQYF. DNA for the CDR3: TGTGCCAGCAGTTTTGAACCCGGGACAGGTCGAGAGCAGTACTTC.

The J gene is TRBJ1-2, the V gene TRBV2; possible D gene TRBD1, 5 bases. The CDR3 loop spans 15 amino acids. In germline, CDR1 is SNHLY, CDR2 FYNNEI. V lost 7 bases, J lost 2 bases, and 17 bases lay in between. CDR3 bases: TGTGCCAGCACTGGTCCAGCGGCAGGGAACTATGGCTACACCTTC. Amino acid sequence: CASTGPAAGNYGYTF.

V is TRBV28 and J is TRBJ1-3, with no clear D. V lost 8 bases to trimming and J lost 2 bases, with 13 bases between them. This CDR3 is 14 amino acids long. Per the germline V gene, CDR1 is MDHEN and CDR2 is SYDVKM. CDR3: CASSSGVPGNTIYF. CDR3 nucleotides: TGTGCCAGCTCTTCTGGGGTTCCTGGAAACACCATATATTTT.

This sequence joins TRBV28 and TRBJ1-5; TRBD1 is a possible D gene (5 bases). Germline CDR1 MDHEN, CDR2 SYDVKM. The CDR3 has 12 amino acids. Trimming removed 4 bases at V and 5 bases at J, with 6 bases between. CDR3 sequence (DNA): TGTGCCAGCAGTTCGGGGCATCAGCCCCAGCATTTT. This codes for CASSSGHQPQHF.

The chain joins TRBV29-1 to TRBJ1-2, with D tentatively TRBD1 (6 bases). CDR3 length: 14 amino acids. Germline V gives CDR1 SQVTM, CDR2 ANQGSEA. The V end lost 4 bases, the J end lost 4 bases, and 16 bases lay between the germline ends. CDR3 amino acids: CSVVGGHLLYGYTF. The DNA for the CDR3 is TGCAGCGTTGTTGGGGGGCATTTACTCTATGGCTACACCTTC.

The rearrangement links TRBV5-6 to TRBJ2-7, with TRBD1 matching 8 bases. This CDR3 spans 14 amino acids. V lost 2 bases to trimming and J lost 0 bases; unmatched junction nucleotides: 1. From germline, CDR1 is SGHDT and CDR2 YYEEEE. The CDR3 DNA reads as TGTGCCAGCAGCTTCGGGACAGGCTCCTACGAGCAGTACTTC. Translation gives CASSFGTGSYEQYF.